The 28 T cell receptor beta chains below all came from one sample that was sequenced in a study of naive and memory T cell subsets. Two oligonucleotides, mixed equimolar, formed the beta constant-region primer covering TRBC1 and TRBC2. Ligated cDNA was amplified by four rounds of PCR with nested alpha and beta constant-region primers and SP2. Each CDR3 protein is one row after TCRdb ran MiXCR on the UMI-ligation and nested PCR reads. The table has tens of thousands of distinct CDR3 sequences, about 9.9% seen once. Sequencing was performed on naive CD8+ T cells from blood. These receptors originate from a human donor in good health.

The chain uses TRBV6-2 or TRBV6-3 and TRBJ2-7; 10 bases fit TRBD1. V was clipped by 4 bases and J by 11 bases; unmatched bases: 14. The CDR3 is made up of 15 amino acids. In germline, CDR1 is MNHEY, CDR2 SVGEGT. The CDR3 bases are TGTGCCAGCAGTTCTCCCGGGACAGGGGAAGGCCAGGAGTACTTC. As protein: CASSSPGTGEGQEYF.

This clonotype is classed as medium-sized. The chain has TRBV7-9 and TRBJ2-4, with D perhaps matching TRBD2 (6 bases). Trimming removed 3 bases at V and 6 bases at J, with 12 bases between. The CDR3 contains 14 residues. In germline, CDR1 is SEHNR, CDR2 FQNEAQ (reference sequence). CDR3 coding DNA: TGTGCCAGCAGCTTTGATGCGGGAATAAACATTCAGTACTTC. This sequence encodes CASSFDAGINIQYF.

The rearrangement joins TRBV6-2 or TRBV6-3 to TRBJ2-2; D is possibly TRBD1 (6 bases). The germline V and J ends were trimmed by 6 bases and 3 bases, with 11 bases remaining between them. CDR1 and CDR2 from the germline V gene are MNHEY and SVGEGT. The CDR3 consists of 14 residues. The CDR3 region has the DNA TGTGCCAGCAGACACAGGGATTACACCGGGGAGCTGTTTTTT. Amino acid sequence: CASRHRDYTGELFF.

J is TRBJ2-7 and V is TRBV5-6; D gene ambiguous. V lost 1 base to trimming and J lost 3 bases, with 8 bases between them. Germline loops: CDR1 SGHDT, CDR2 YYEEEE. The CDR3 has 13 residues. This CDR3 reads CASSLWLVYEQYF. In DNA, the CDR3 is TGTGCCAGCAGCTTGTGGCTAGTCTACGAGCAGTACTTC.

This clonotype was found a few times. The rearrangement joins TRBV4-1 to TRBJ1-6; no firm D call. Germline V gives CDR1 MGHRA, CDR2 YSYEKL. Deletions cut 0 bases from V and 6 bases from J, with 9 bases between. The CDR3 is 15 residues long. CDR3 residues: CASSQDSARNSPLHF. DNA for the CDR3: TGCGCCAGCAGCCAAGATAGCGCGCGTAATTCACCCCTCCACTTT.

This clonotype was observed many times. The rearrangement joins TRBV20-1 to TRBJ2-1, with D unresolved. The germline CDR1 and CDR2 sequences are DFQATT and SNEGSKA (reference sequence). With 0 bases removed from V and 0 bases from J, the gap between germline ends came to 9 bases. The CDR3 spans 15 residues. CDR3 region: CSARDESVSYNEQFF. The CDR3 nucleotides read TGCAGTGCTAGAGATGAATCTGTCTCCTACAATGAGCAGTTCTTC.

This clonotype came up many times. The chain is built from TRBV29-1 and TRBJ1-5; TRBD1 matches at 9 bases. Germline CDR1 reads SQVTM; CDR2 reads ANQGSEA. V was pared by 6 bases and J by 1 base, with 7 bases of the junction left unmatched. The CDR3 spans 15 residues. The chain's CDR3 is CSVPRDRESNQPQHF. The CDR3 DNA reads TGCAGCGTCCCCCGGGACAGGGAGAGCAATCAGCCCCAGCATTTT.

This clonotype has only a few counts. The gene calls are TRBV20-1 and TRBJ1-2; D remains unclear. The germline V gene has CDR1 DFQATT and CDR2 SNEGSKA (reference sequence). The ends were cut back, 3 bases at V and 3 bases at J, with 8 bases in the middle. The CDR3 sequence is 12 residues long. CDR3 region: CSASTIDYGYTF. The CDR3 coding sequence is TGCAGTGCTAGTACTATAGACTATGGCTACACCTTC.

V gene TRBV28 combines with J gene TRBJ2-3; TRBD1 matches at 7 bases. The CDR3 covers 15 residues. Germline-derived CDR1 and CDR2 are MDHEN and SYDVKM. V shed 7 bases and J 0 bases; nucleotides not matched to a gene: 7. CDR3 sequence: CASTDRALSTDTQYF. The CDR3 region has the DNA TGTGCCAGCACAGACAGGGCCTTGAGCACAGATACGCAGTATTTT.

This clonotype has just a few counts. The chain couples TRBV10-3 to TRBJ1-2; 7 bases are a match to TRBD1. Germline lookup yields CDR1 ENHRY and CDR2 SYGVKD. The CDR3 totals 12 residues. Trimming took 8 bases from V and 5 from J; bases not matched to a gene: 5. CDR3 sequence: CAIGTALYGYTF. The CDR3 DNA reads as TGTGCCATCGGGACAGCTCTGTATGGCTACACCTTC.

Many counts were recorded for this clonotype. The chain combines TRBV6-2 or TRBV6-3 with TRBJ2-7; 8 nucleotides line up with TRBD1. The CDR3 spans 15 residues. Germline values: CDR1 MNHEY, CDR2 SVGEGT. V trimming: 6 bases; J trimming: 5 bases; junction bases outside the gene matches: 12. CDR3 bases: TGTGCCAGCAGCCCACCCTCGGACAGGGACAACGAGCAGTACTTC. It yields the protein CASSPPSDRDNEQYF.

This clonotype was recorded a few times. This chain connects TRBV13 to TRBJ2-3; no reliable D call. From germline, CDR1 is PRHDT and CDR2 FYEKMQ (reference sequence). The CDR3 spans 12 residues. With 5 bases removed from V and 3 bases from J, the gap between germline ends came to 6 bases. The CDR3: CASSPVTDTQYF. As DNA, the CDR3 is TGTGCCAGCAGCCCCGTTACAGATACGCAGTATTTT. Based on the CDR3 plus reference TRBV13 and TRBJ2-3, the full variable domain is AAGVIQSPRHLIKEKRETATLKCYPIPRHDTVYWYQQGPGQDPQFLISFYEKMQSDKGSIPDRFSAQQFSDYHSELNMSSLELGDSALYFCASSPVTDTQYFGPGTRLTVL.

The chain couples TRBV10-2 to TRBJ2-7; 10 bases agree with TRBD2. This CDR3 contains 18 residues. CDR1 and CDR2 (germline): WSHSY, SAAADI. The V gene end was trimmed by 4 bases and the J gene end by 0 bases; junction bases not matched to a gene: 12. CDR3 DNA sequence: TGCGCCAGCAGTGGAGTAACGGGACTAGCGCCCACCTCCTACGAGCAGTACTTC. The encoded protein is CASSGVTGLAPTSYEQYF.

V usage is TRBV24-1 and J usage is TRBJ1-5; 7 bases fit TRBD1. Germline values: CDR1 KGHDR, CDR2 SFDVKD. This CDR3 comprises 16 residues. J was trimmed by 3 bases and V by 4 bases; bases with no gene match: 8. CDR3 DNA sequence: TGTGCCACCAGTGAGTCCGGACAGGAGCTCAATCAGCCCCAGCATTTT. Protein: CATSESGQELNQPQHF.

This clonotype was counted ten times or more. The CDR3 is CASSVTSGGTDTQYF. DNA of the CDR3: TGTGCCAGCAGCGTAACTAGCGGGGGCACAGATACGCAGTATTTT. The V and J genes are TRBV9 and TRBJ2-3; 10 nucleotides agree with TRBD2. The CDR3 is 15 residues long. J lost 1 base, V lost 1 base, and 0 bases had no gene match. Germline-derived CDR1 and CDR2 are SGDLS and YYNGEE.

The gene calls are TRBV5-5 and TRBJ2-7; D is possibly TRBD1 (6 bases). The CDR3 runs to 16 residues. Trimming stripped 7 bases from V and 9 bases from J, with 29 bases between. Germline lookup yields CDR1 SGHKS and CDR2 YYEKEE (reference sequence). The CDR3 spells CASFERYRDITSRQYF. The CDR3 coding sequence is TGTGCCAGCTTCGAGCGATACCGGGACATTACCTCGAGGCAGTACTTC.

This clonotype was counted ten times or more. The CDR3 loop is CASSLQGDEKLFF. The CDR3 nucleotides read TGTGCCAGCAGCTTACAGGGGGATGAAAAACTGTTTTTT. The chain combines TRBV7-9 with TRBJ1-4; 7 positions agree with TRBD1. Trimming at V came to 2 bases and at J to 6 bases, leaving 0 bases not matched to a gene. The CDR3 consists of 13 residues. Germline V CDR1 and CDR2: SEHNR, FQNEAQ (reference sequence).

The J gene is TRBJ2-5, the V gene TRBV11-2, with 8 bases that match TRBD2. The length of the CDR3 is 18 residues. The V and J ends lost 4 bases and 5 bases, in that order; junction bases with no gene match: 18. The V gene's germline CDR1 is SGHAT and CDR2 FQNNGV. Here the CDR3 DNA reads TGTGCCAGCAGCTCATATCCCCTTGTTAGCGGGAACGGTGAGACCCAGTACTTC. Translation gives CASSSYPLVSGNGETQYF.

This clonotype turned up a few times. The V gene is TRBV7-9, the J gene TRBJ1-2; the match to TRBD1 covers 8 bases. The CDR3 has 13 residues. Germline CDR1 reads SEHNR; CDR2 reads FQNEAQ (reference sequence). Trimming removed 3 bases from V and 5 bases from J; junction bases left unmatched: 2. In nucleotides, the CDR3 is TGTGCCAGCAGCTTGGGACAGGTTTATGGCTACACCTTC. Protein: CASSLGQVYGYTF.

This clonotype turned up a few times. The genes are TRBV2 and TRBJ2-1; weak D call: TRBD2 (6 bases). Trimming took 3 bases from V and 6 from J, leaving 15 bases between them. Germline CDR1 is SNHLY and CDR2 is FYNNEI. The CDR3 totals 15 residues. CDR3 amino acids: CASSDGGTRSNEQFF. CDR3 DNA sequence: TGTGCCAGCAGTGATGGCGGGACCCGCAGCAATGAGCAGTTCTTC.

The chain has TRBV7-2 and TRBJ2-1, with 8 nucleotides matching TRBD2. With 1 base clipped from V and 4 bases from J, the junction kept 9 bases outside the gene matches. CDR1 is SGHTA, CDR2 FQGNSA, per germline. The CDR3 extends over 17 amino acids. CDR3 region: CASSLGVLAAQYNEQFF. In DNA, the CDR3 is TGTGCCAGCAGCTTAGGGGTACTAGCGGCACAATACAATGAGCAGTTCTTC.

This clonotype came up many times. The chain couples TRBV20-1 to TRBJ2-3, with TRBD2 matching 7 bases. V was clipped by 0 bases and J by 3 bases; unmatched bases: 6. In germline, CDR1 is DFQATT, CDR2 SNEGSKA (reference sequence). CDR3 size: 15 residues. CDR3 bases: TGCAGTGCTAGAGATCTGCGACTAGCTACAGATACGCAGTATTTT. Its protein is CSARDLRLATDTQYF.

The gene calls are TRBV27 and TRBJ2-7; TRBD1 aligns across 7 bases. After removal of 7 bases from V and 0 bases from J, the junction contained 3 bases not matched to a gene. Germline V lookup: CDR1 MNHEY, CDR2 SMNVEV (reference sequence). This CDR3 contains 13 residues. The CDR3 region has the DNA TGTGCCAGCAAGGACAGGAGCTCCTACGAGCAGTACTTC. Translating gives CASKDRSSYEQYF.

This clonotype was recorded at least ten times. The chain joins TRBV14 to TRBJ2-6, with D tentatively TRBD1 (6 bases). Germline V gives CDR1 SGHDN, CDR2 FVKESK. This CDR3 spans 14 amino acids. V was clipped by 6 bases and J by 4 bases, with 10 bases between them. CDR3 in amino acids: CASRLGQGANVLTF. Here the CDR3 DNA reads TGTGCCAGCAGACTCGGACAGGGGGCCAACGTCCTGACTTTC.

This clonotype was detected many times. This rearrangement joins TRBV6-1 to TRBJ2-3; TRBD2 agrees at 8 bases. CDR1 and CDR2 (germline): MNHNS, SASEGT. The CDR3 has 15 amino acids. Trimming took 7 bases from V and 4 from J; bases not matched to a gene: 10. CDR3 loop: CASNLRAGAPDTQYF. For the CDR3, the DNA is TGTGCCAGCAATCTGAGAGCGGGAGCCCCAGATACGCAGTATTTT.

This clonotype was counted many times. This rearrangement joins TRBV20-1 to TRBJ1-1; the match to TRBD1 covers 11 bases. The CDR3 loop spans 14 amino acids. Unmatched junction bases numbered 6, after V lost 2 bases and J lost 7 bases. Germline lookup yields CDR1 DFQATT and CDR2 SNEGSKA (reference sequence). The CDR3 loop reads CSARRTGGAGEAFF. CDR3 in DNA: TGCAGTGCTAGAAGGACAGGGGGCGCGGGTGAAGCTTTCTTT.

This clonotype was seen more than once but under ten times. The rearrangement joins TRBV27 to TRBJ2-7, with 9 bases fitting TRBD1. From germline, CDR1 is MNHEY and CDR2 SMNVEV (reference sequence). V gave up 7 bases and J gave up 6 bases; unmatched junction bases: 7. The CDR3 sequence is 13 residues long. This CDR3 is CASKSRDRVEQYF. CDR3 DNA: TGTGCCAGCAAGTCCAGGGACAGGGTCGAGCAGTACTTC.

This clonotype was counted at least ten times. The J gene is TRBJ2-7, the V gene TRBV7-6; D is tentatively TRBD1 or TRBD2 (6 bases each). V was clipped by 1 base and J by 12 bases, with 16 bases between them. The CDR3 runs to 13 residues. Germline CDR1 reads SGHVS; CDR2 reads FNYEAQ. The CDR3 bases are TGTGCCAGCAGCTTAGACGGGGGACATAGGCTGTACTTC. This sequence encodes CASSLDGGHRLYF.